This T cell receptor (beta chain) was captured in a study of blood T cells in healthy people across ages. Next came a second PCR, run for about 7 to 11 cycles, which used a sample-barcoded 5' primer along with a J-beta primer mix. TCRdb reprocessed the 5' RACE reads via MiXCR and lists one record per CDR3 protein. The sample yields roughly 1,800,000 distinct CDR3 sequences, around half seen once. The V and J ends lost 0 bases and 8 bases respectively, with 8 bases between them. The CDR3 has 13 amino acids. Germline lookup yields CDR1 MRHNA and CDR2 SNTAGT. The amount of total RNA extracted per sample was at least 5.5 micrograms.

The chain joins TRBV6-4 to TRBJ2-1; D is unclear. The TCR sequence derives from a middle-aged woman in good health. Sequenced material: blood. CDR3 sequence reads: CASSDSGIDEQFF. The CDR3 DNA follows: TGTGCCAGCAGTGACTCGGGGATTGATGAGCAGTTCTTC.